A selection of T cell receptor beta chains follows, all from one sample in a study of beta chain features in type 1 diabetes. Measured with immunoSEQ multiplex PCR; TCRdb has only the in-frame clones, and not every one. The sample consists of about 240,000 clones, approximately 13% of them appearing once. Sequenced sample: naive CD4+ T cells from blood. The receptors here all came from a man between 25 and 39 years old with type 1 diabetes. Both conserved end residues are part of each CDR3. Each record gives: D gene, V gene, J gene, clone size, CDR3 protein, CDR3 DNA. D genes are given only for firm matches. The size entry is marked missing in some rows and otherwise reads once, few, many or a size class.

d_gene: -
v_gene: TRBV29-1
j_gene: TRBJ1-1
abundance: -
CDR3aa: CSVAQNQNTEAFF
CDR3nt: TGCAGCGTTGCACAGAATCAGAACACTGAAGCTTTCTTT

d_gene: -
v_gene: TRBV18
j_gene: TRBJ2-3
abundance: -
CDR3aa: CASSPSNTDTQYF
CDR3nt: TGTGCCAGCTCACCATCCAACACAGATACGCAGTATTTT

d_gene: TRBD1
v_gene: TRBV7-9
j_gene: TRBJ1-3
abundance: few
CDR3aa: CASSLGSGGAASGNTIYF
CDR3nt: TGTGCCAGCAGCTTAGGCTCAGGGGGCGCGGCTTCTGGAAACACCATATATTTT

d_gene: TRBD1
v_gene: TRBV7-6
j_gene: TRBJ1-1
abundance: few
CDR3aa: CASSRETGTGRSFF
CDR3nt: TGTGCCAGCAGCCGTGAAACCGGGACAGGGCGATCTTTCTTT

d_gene: TRBD1
v_gene: TRBV25-1
j_gene: TRBJ1-1
abundance: few
CDR3aa: CASRDDRGGTEAFF
CDR3nt: TGTGCCAGCAGAGACGACAGGGGGGGCACTGAAGCTTTCTTT

d_gene: TRBD2
v_gene: TRBV13
j_gene: TRBJ2-2
abundance: -
CDR3aa: CASSLGSGENTGELFF
CDR3nt: TGTGCCAGCAGCTTAGGTAGCGGGGAGAACACCGGGGAGCTGTTTTTT

d_gene: -
v_gene: TRBV10-3
j_gene: TRBJ2-3
abundance: -
CDR3aa: CAIRWRDDLIGQYF
CDR3nt: TGTGCCATCAGGTGGAGGGACGACCTTATAGGGCAGTATTTT

d_gene: -
v_gene: TRBV18
j_gene: TRBJ1-4
abundance: few
CDR3aa: CASSSGIVDEKLFF
CDR3nt: TGTGCCAGCTCATCAGGGATTGTTGATGAAAAACTGTTTTTT

d_gene: TRBD2
v_gene: TRBV9
j_gene: TRBJ2-1
abundance: -
CDR3aa: CASSGRGSSYNEQFF
CDR3nt: TGTGCCAGCAGCGGGCGGGGGAGCTCCTACAATGAGCAGTTCTTC

d_gene: -
v_gene: TRBV15
j_gene: TRBJ2-2
abundance: once
CDR3aa: CATSSGRGFTGELFF
CDR3nt: TGTGCCACCAGTAGTGGGAGGGGGTTCACCGGGGAGCTGTTTTTT

d_gene: TRBD1
v_gene: TRBV7-9
j_gene: TRBJ1-2
abundance: -
CDR3aa: CASSRPGQEAYGYTF
CDR3nt: TGTGCCAGCAGTCGACCGGGACAGGAGGCCTATGGCTACACCTTC

d_gene: -
v_gene: TRBV18
j_gene: TRBJ2-7
abundance: few
CDR3aa: CASQDSGYEQYF
CDR3nt: TGTGCCAGCCAAGACAGTGGTTACGAGCAGTACTTC

d_gene: TRBD1
v_gene: TRBV4-1
j_gene: TRBJ1-1
abundance: -
CDR3aa: CASFGQGPGGAFF
CDR3nt: TGCGCCAGCTTCGGACAGGGGCCTGGTGGAGCTTTCTTT